This T cell receptor (beta chain) is from a study of shared clonotypes between healthy human individuals. This clone was detected only once. A far more abundant clone sits one base away, making this likely a read error. The same CDR3 is also encoded by other DNA sequences in this sample. The CDR3 runs to 11 residues. Trimming cost V 6 bases and J 3 bases, with 5 bases left between them. Looked up from germline, CDR1 is SNHLY and CDR2 is FYNNEI. Only in-frame clones appear in the TCRdb table, and some are missing; sequencing was by immunoSEQ multiplex PCR. The repertoire includes more than 1 million clones, 70% to 80% of them detected once, and 0.52% sits in the top ten.

This clonotype was sampled from a man younger than 35 in good health. Some clones in this sample may be carry-over from other donors' samples. The sample comprised memory CD4+ T cells from PBMCs. Described subset: CD45RA-negative fraction. The chain links TRBV2 to TRBJ2-5, with a tentative D call TRBD2 (5 bases). In nucleotides, the CDR3 is TGTGCCAGCAGGGGAGAAGAGACCCAGTACTTC. It yields the protein CASRGEETQYF.